What follows are 7 T cell receptor beta chains derived from one specimen sequenced in a study of shared clonotypes between healthy human individuals. Profiled with immunoSEQ multiplex PCR; TCRdb holds only in-frame clones, not every one. Of about 530,000 clones in the sample, 90% to 96% are singletons; the top ten hold about 0.064%. The sample taken for sequencing was naive CD4+ T cells sorted from blood. This sample's subset: CD45RA+ positively selected. All receptors derive from a woman younger than 45 in good health.

The chain links TRBV11-2 to TRBJ1-4; possibly TRBD1 for D (6 bases). Germline values: CDR1 SGHAT, CDR2 FQNNGV. This CDR3 comprises 13 residues. V was clipped by 5 bases and J by 6 bases, with 10 bases between them. CDR3 DNA: TGTGCCAGCAGCCGGGGGCCGGATGAAAAACTGTTTTTT. Amino acid sequence: CASSRGPDEKLFF.

The CDR3 DNA follows: TGTGCCAGCAACAAGTTTCTCCAGACTAGAGTGGGCTACACCTTC. Translated: CASNKFLQTRVGYTF. This rearrangement joins TRBV28 to TRBJ1-2; no clear D. This CDR3 comprises 15 residues. Germline CDR1 and CDR2: MDHEN and SYDVKM. With 7 bases removed from V and 8 bases from J, the gap between germline ends came to 23 bases.

The chain joins TRBV2 to TRBJ2-7, with D possibly TRBD1 on 5 matching bases. CDR1 is SNHLY and CDR2 is FYNNEI in the germline V gene. The CDR3 runs to 13 residues. V was clipped by 6 bases and J by 3 bases, with 12 bases between them. The CDR3 nucleotides are TGTGCCAGCAGGCAAGACAGTTTCTACGAGCAGTACTTC. Encoded protein: CASRQDSFYEQYF. Supplemented by reference TRBV2 and TRBJ2-7, the full variable domain reads EPEVTQTPSHQVTQMGQEVILRCVPISNHLYFYWYRQILGQKVEFLVSFYNNEISEKSEIFDDQFSVERPDGSNFTLKIRSTKLEDSAMYFCASRQDSFYEQYFGPGTRLTVT.

The rearrangement uses TRBV6-5 and TRBJ2-5; D ambiguous. Germline V CDR1 and CDR2: MNHEY, SVGAGI. Trimming removed 6 bases at V and 3 bases at J, with 17 bases between. The CDR3 loop spans 15 amino acids. In nucleotides, the CDR3 is TGTGCCAGCAGGCCTCCATGGGGTGGAAAAGAGACCCAGTACTTC. Translated, it gives CASRPPWGGKETQYF.

This clone has only one observation. The chain is built from TRBV4-1 and TRBJ1-1; TRBD1 agrees at 8 bases. Germline CDR1 and CDR2: MGHRA and YSYEKL. V dropped 3 bases and J dropped 13; count of bases not matched to a gene: 10. The CDR3 runs 13 residues. The CDR3 is CASSQIGTGIFFF. The DNA for the CDR3 is TGCGCCAGCAGCCAGATCGGGACAGGCATCTTTTTCTTT.

The chain employs TRBV5-6 and TRBJ2-1, with unresolved D. Trimming removed 2 bases from V and 7 bases from J, with 10 bases in between. There are 13 residues in the CDR3. The germline V gene encodes CDR1 SGHDT and CDR2 YYEEEE. The CDR3 is CASSFGGGNEQFF. CDR3 bases: TGTGCCAGCAGCTTTGGTGGTGGTAATGAGCAGTTCTTC.

The chain links TRBV28 to TRBJ1-5; D is unresolved. The CDR3 is made up of 14 amino acids. The V end lost 3 bases, the J end lost 5 bases, and 11 bases lay between the germline ends. CDR1 and CDR2 (germline): MDHEN, SYDVKM. The CDR3 DNA sequence: TGTGCCAGCAGTTTCCCGGGCGGGTATCAGCCCCAGCATTTT. Translating gives CASSFPGGYQPQHF.